These T cell receptor beta chains were read from a single sample in a study of blood T cell repertoires in COVID-19. Clones were read by immunoSEQ multiplex PCR, and TCRdb kept only the in-frame ones, dropping some. Of roughly 70,000 clones in the sample, more than 85% were seen once. Sequencing used peripheral blood. These receptors all stem from a man aged 65 to 85 with active COVID-19. CDR3s include the opening cysteine and the closing phenylalanine or tryptophan. The D gene is left open where the match is weak. The listing skips clone size in some rows; elsewhere it reads once, few, many or a size class.

v_gene	d_gene	abundance	j_gene	CDR3aa	CDR3nt
TRBV9	NA	NA	TRBJ1-1	CASSRRNTEAFF	TGTGCCAGCAGCCGGAGGAACACTGAAGCTTTCTTT
TRBV3-1/TRBV3-2	TRBD2	once	TRBJ2-3	CASSQDEAGLASDTQYF	TGTGCCAGCAGCCAAGACGAGGCGGGACTAGCATCAGATACGCAGTATTTT
TRBV2	NA	NA	TRBJ2-5	CASSARETQYF	TGTGCCAGCAGCGCCCGGGAGACCCAGTACTTC
TRBV7-2	TRBD2	NA	TRBJ2-3	CASSGMGLAGADTQYF	TGTGCCAGCAGCGGAATGGGACTAGCGGGAGCAGATACGCAGTATTTT
TRBV23-1	TRBD1	NA	TRBJ1-1	CASSPPRTGRPLPEAFF	TGCGCCAGCAGTCCCCCGAGGACAGGGCGTCCCCTACCTGAAGCTTTCTTT
TRBV12-2	NA	NA	TRBJ2-6	CASRLGRGLLHSGANVLTF	TGTGCAAGTCGCTTAGGCAGGGGCCTACTCCACTCTGGGGCCAACGTCCTGACTTTC
TRBV11-2	TRBD2	NA	TRBJ2-2	CASSLDGGATTGELFF	TGTGCCAGCAGCTTAGACGGGGGGGCCACCACCGGGGAGCTGTTTTTT
TRBV4-1	NA	few	TRBJ1-1	CASSQWGLMNTEAFF	TGCGCCAGCAGCCAATGGGGGCTGATGAACACTGAAGCTTTCTTT
TRBV5-1	TRBD2	once	TRBJ2-1	CASSSTPLAGEGNEQFF	TGCGCCAGCAGCTCTACCCCTCTAGCGGGAGAAGGCAATGAGCAGTTCTTC
TRBV7-3	NA	NA	TRBJ2-7	CASSLGGGPQFQQYF	TGTGCCAGCAGCTTAGGGGGGGGCCCTCAGTTTCAGCAGTACTTC
TRBV12-5	TRBD2	NA	TRBJ2-1	CASGASGVGGEQFF	TGTGCTAGTGGGGCTAGCGGGGTTGGAGGTGAGCAGTTCTTC
TRBV27	NA	NA	TRBJ1-2	CASSPAGYGYTF	TGTGCCAGCAGTCCCGCGGGGTATGGCTACACCTTC
TRBV18	TRBD2	NA	TRBJ2-5	CASSPRASGETQYF	TGTGCCAGCTCACCACGGGCTAGCGGAGAGACCCAGTACTTC
TRBV12-5	NA	NA	TRBJ2-6	CASGFWALTGANVLTF	TGTGCTAGTGGTTTTTGGGCCCTGACTGGGGCCAACGTCCTGACTTTC
TRBV24-1	TRBD1	NA	TRBJ2-2	CATTGFGELFF	TGTGCCACGACAGGGTTCGGGGAGCTGTTTTTT
TRBV6-5	TRBD1	NA	TRBJ2-6	CASSYHQGAGANVLTF	TGTGCCAGCAGTTACCACCAGGGGGCTGGGGCCAACGTCCTGACTTTC
TRBV5-1	TRBD2	NA	TRBJ2-3	CASSARLAGGSDTQYF	TGCGCCAGCAGCGCCCGACTAGCGGGAGGTTCAGATACGCAGTATTTT